The 4 T cell receptor beta chains in this list originate from one sample, sequenced in a study of blood T cell repertoires in COVID-19. Data came from immunoSEQ multiplex PCR; TCRdb stores just in-frame clones and leaves some out. The profile shows some 110,000 clones, around four fifths of them singletons. The material sequenced was peripheral blood. All receptors come from a man aged 30 to 45 with acute or convalescent COVID-19.

The chain employs TRBV7-2 and TRBJ1-3; a weak D match, TRBD1 (6 bases). This CDR3 region has 17 residues. In germline, CDR1 is SGHTA, CDR2 FQGNSA. V was clipped by 4 bases and J by 2 bases, with 18 bases between them. As DNA, the CDR3 is TGTGCCAGCAGCTGGGGGATACCTGACAGGCCTGGAAACACCATATATTTT. It yields the protein CASSWGIPDRPGNTIYF. The full variable domain, rest sourced from reference TRBV7-2 and TRBJ1-3, is GAGVSQSPSNKVTEKGKDVELRCDPISGHTALYWYRQSLGQGLEFLIYFQGNSAPDKSGLPSDRFSAERTGGSVSTLTIQRTQQEDSAVYLCASSWGIPDRPGNTIYFGEGSWLTVV.

The chain uses TRBV3-1 (or the pseudogene TRBV3-2) and TRBJ2-1; 12 bases line up with TRBD2. Germline loops: CDR1 LGHDT, CDR2 YNNKEL (reference sequence). V lost 4 bases, J lost 7 bases, and 8 bases stayed unmatched. This CDR3 contains 16 residues. CDR3 amino acids: CASSRSLAGGRNEQFF. The CDR3, as DNA: TGTGCCAGCAGCCGTTCACTAGCGGGAGGTCGGAATGAGCAGTTCTTC.

This sequence joins TRBV19 and TRBJ1-3; D perhaps matches TRBD1 (5 bases). Germline CDR1 is LNHDA and CDR2 is SQIVND (reference sequence). V dropped 4 bases and J dropped 0 bases, with 13 bases sitting between them. There are 16 residues in the CDR3. CDR3 protein: CASSKRQDSSGNTIYF. CDR3 sequence (DNA): TGTGCCAGTAGTAAACGGCAAGACAGCTCTGGAAACACCATATATTTT.

The chain couples TRBV10-3 to TRBJ1-1; D not certain. Germline V gene sequence: CDR1 ENHRY, CDR2 SYGVKD. Deletions cut 0 bases from V and 6 bases from J, with 11 bases between. The CDR3 is 14 residues long. For the CDR3, the DNA is TGTGCCATCAGTGAGTCGAAAAACCGGGCTGAAGCTTTCTTT. It is translated as CAISESKNRAEAFF.